This T cell receptor (beta chain) was recovered during a study of cytotoxic CD8 clonotypes in ibrutinib-treated CLL. Findings of the study overall: The study found public clonotypes uncommon, contracting or stable on treatment. Before falling back toward baseline at progression, clonality had risen at the time of ibrutinib response. In comparison with age-matched healthy donors, baseline clonality was higher and tracked circulating CD8+ T-cell counts.

The germline V gene has CDR1 MNHEY and CDR2 SVGAGI. V was trimmed by 5 bases and J by 0 bases, leaving 11 bases between them. The CDR3 sequence is 15 residues long. Libraries were prepared by immunoSEQ multiplex PCR; TCRdb keeps only in-frame clonotypes and omits some of them. The sample holds under 300,000 clones, 70% seen once. For TCR beta libraries, roughly 2 micrograms of genomic DNA were obtained from cryopreserved PBMCs. Regarding this clone: Its antigen is as yet unknown.

Sequences were derived from PBMCs, sampled after 24 months of ibrutinib treatment. The chain joins TRBV6-5 to TRBJ1-5; D is unclear. The clonotype originates from a human donor with chronic lymphocytic leukemia. The CDR3 bases are TGTGCCAGCAGTATAGGGAAGGTTAGCAATCAGCCCCAGCATTTT. It translates to CASSIGKVSNQPQHF.